Shown below are 23 T cell receptor beta chains from a single sample sequenced in a study of glioma-infiltrating T cells listed by TCRdb under 2016. Sequencing used an Illumina MiSeq. The iRepertoire nested amplicon-rescue multiplex PCR (arm-PCR) platform was used to amplify TCR alpha and beta CDR3 regions from RNA. TCRdb reworked the public reads: Q25 trimming with fastp, MiXCR clone assembly, productive beta chains retained. Each CDR3 protein gets just one entry, which takes the most common genes and DNA from the rows behind it. The sample table contains tens of thousands of distinct CDR3 sequences; only one count was recorded for roughly 23% of them. 5.5% to 7.5% of the sample lies in the top ten. Sample: glioma tissue, nonneoplastic brain tissue, or PBMCs (not recorded which). These receptors were taken from a human donor with low-grade glioma or glioblastoma, undergoing nonglioma brain surgery, or in good health (not recorded which).

Many counts were recorded for this clonotype. V and J are TRBV29-1 and TRBJ2-7; 7 bases are shared with TRBD1. This CDR3 comprises 13 residues. CDR1 and CDR2 (germline): SQVTM, ANQGSEA. With V trimmed by 4 bases and J by 5 bases, 8 bases remained unmatched. This CDR3 is CSVGAGGANEQYF. The CDR3 DNA reads TGCAGCGTTGGGGCAGGGGGTGCCAACGAGCAGTACTTC.

Concerning this clonotype itself: A read error may be the cause here, since a much bigger clone is one base away. The CDR3, as DNA: TGTGCCAGCAGCTTGACTGGCGGGGAGTACAATGAGCAGTTCTTC. Its translation is CASSLTGGEYNEQFF. The chain employs TRBV7-6 and TRBJ2-1, with D perhaps matching TRBD2 (6 bases). In germline, CDR1 is SGHVS, CDR2 FNYEAQ. Trimming pared 3 bases from V and 4 bases from J, leaving 13 bases between. The CDR3 is made up of 15 amino acids.

This clonotype was recorded many times. The V and J genes are TRBV7-2 and TRBJ2-1, with unresolved D. Germline V lookup: CDR1 SGHTA, CDR2 FQGNSA. Between the trimmed V and J ends, which lost 5 bases and 10 bases, there was a span of 12 bases. The CDR3 loop spans 12 amino acids. CDR3 bases: TGTGCCAGCAGCCTTACGTCTGGCGAGCAGTTCTTC. Translation gives CASSLTSGEQFF. Full variable domain (rest looked up from reference TRBV7-2 and TRBJ2-1): GAGVSQSPSNKVTEKGKDVELRCDPISGHTALYWYRQSLGQGLEFLIYFQGNSAPDKSGLPSDRFSAERTGGSVSTLTIQRTQQEDSAVYLCASSLTSGEQFFGPGTRLTVL.

This chain connects TRBV10-3 to TRBJ2-7; 11 bases match TRBD1. J lost 4 bases, V lost 0 bases, and 2 bases had no gene match. The CDR3 spans 15 residues. Looked up from germline, CDR1 is ENHRY and CDR2 is SYGVKD. CDR3 sequence reads: CAISESDRGRYEQYF. The CDR3 bases are TGTGCCATCAGTGAGTCGGACAGGGGGCGGTACGAGCAGTACTTC.

This clonotype was seen at least ten times. The chain joins TRBV20-1 to TRBJ2-5; TRBD1 is a possible D gene (5 bases). The V gene lost 4 bases and the J gene lost 2 bases, with 11 bases spanning the gap. Germline CDR1 DFQATT, CDR2 SNEGSKA (reference sequence). CDR3 length: 13 amino acids. Written as DNA, the CDR3 is TGCAGTGCTACAGGGAACGGACAAGAGACCCAGTACTTC. This gives the protein CSATGNGQETQYF.

This clonotype was counted many times. The chain employs TRBV20-1 and TRBJ1-1; possibly TRBD1 for D (6 bases). The CDR3 is made up of 13 amino acids. V was shortened by 1 base and J by 7 bases, with 13 bases between the two germline ends. Germline V gene sequence: CDR1 DFQATT, CDR2 SNEGSKA (reference sequence). CDR3 sequence (DNA): TGCAGTGCTAGAGTCCCGGGGGCAATTGAAGCTTTCTTT. Its protein is CSARVPGAIEAFF.

In this sample, this clonotype turned up a few times. The chain employs TRBV6-5 and TRBJ2-3, with 13 nucleotides matching TRBD2. With V trimmed by 4 bases and J by 6 bases, 7 bases remained unmatched. The CDR3 has 16 amino acids. Germline assignment: CDR1 MNHEY and CDR2 SVGAGI. CDR3 region: CASSSTGLAGSDTQYF. In nucleotides, the CDR3 is TGTGCCAGCAGTTCGACGGGACTAGCGGGATCCGATACGCAGTATTTT.

This clonotype was seen just once. V is TRBV2 and J is TRBJ2-3; the match to TRBD2 covers 7 bases. The CDR3 consists of 15 residues. CDR1 SNHLY and CDR2 FYNNEI come from the germline V gene. After removal of 8 bases from V and 2 bases from J, the junction contained 10 bases not matched to a gene. The CDR3 loop reads CASAAFGRDTDTQYF. Here the CDR3 DNA reads TGTGCCAGCGCGGCCTTTGGGAGGGACACAGATACGCAGTATTTT.

The gene calls are TRBV7-9 and TRBJ2-6; no definite D call. This CDR3 spans 15 amino acids. V was clipped by 5 bases and J by 0 bases, with 8 bases between them. The germline V gene encodes CDR1 SEHNR and CDR2 FQNEAQ (reference sequence). The CDR3 is CASSGSLSGANVLTF. CDR3 bases: TGTGCCAGCAGCGGTAGTCTCTCTGGGGCCAACGTCCTGACTTTC.

This clonotype appeared many times. The rearrangement uses TRBV12-3 or TRBV12-4 and TRBJ1-1; TRBD1 aligns across 7 bases. This CDR3 contains 15 residues. J gave up 7 bases and V 5 bases, and 13 bases lay outside the gene matches. The CDR3 DNA reads as TGTGCCAGCAGTCCTAACCTGGGACAGAAAAATGAAGCTTTCTTT. It specifies CASSPNLGQKNEAFF.

This clonotype appeared many times. V usage is TRBV27 and J usage is TRBJ2-7; D perhaps matches TRBD2 (5 bases). Germline V CDR1 and CDR2: MNHEY, SMNVEV (reference sequence). V shed 6 bases and J shed 6 bases, with 18 bases lying between them. This CDR3 is 14 amino acids long. CDR3 in DNA: TGTGCCAGCAGGGCTCGGGAAGCTTCGAGCGAGCAGTACTTC. Amino acids: CASRAREASSEQYF.

This clonotype was picked up a small number of times. V usage is TRBV7-9 and J usage is TRBJ1-4, with a weak D call TRBD1 (5 bases). Germline loops: CDR1 SEHNR, CDR2 FQNEAQ (reference sequence). The CDR3 contains 17 residues. Deletions cut 2 bases from V and 7 bases from J, with 20 bases between. CDR3 amino acids: CASSLPPPGTPSEKLFF. CDR3 sequence (DNA): TGTGCCAGCAGCTTACCGCCCCCCGGGACGCCAAGTGAAAAACTGTTTTTT. The complete variable domain, with remaining parts taken from reference TRBV7-9 and TRBJ1-4, reads DTGVSQNPRHKITKRGQNVTFRCDPISEHNRLYWYRQTLGQGPEFLTYFQNEAQLEKSRLLSDRFSAERPKGSFSTLEIQRTEQGDSAMYLCASSLPPPGTPSEKLFFGSGTQLSVL.

This clonotype was seen at least ten times. The chain recombines TRBV27 with TRBJ2-7; D gene ambiguous. Trimming took off 5 bases at V and 2 bases at J, with 10 bases between the two ends. This CDR3 has 13 amino acids. Per germline, CDR1 MNHEY and CDR2 SMNVEV (reference sequence). Here the CDR3 DNA reads TGTGCCAGCAGTAATAGGCCGACCTACGAGCAGTACTTC. As protein: CASSNRPTYEQYF.

Concerning this clonotype itself: This sequence may be a read error, since a much larger clone differs from it by one base. The chain carries TRBV20-1 and TRBJ2-3; D unresolved. Germline V CDR1 and CDR2: DFQATT, SNEGSKA (reference sequence). The CDR3 runs to 11 residues. The CDR3 is CSVQPRDTQYF. CDR3 DNA: TGCAGCGTTCAACCTCGAGATACGCAGTATTTT.

The table lists this clonotype with many counts. The rearrangement uses TRBV3-1 and TRBJ2-1; no clear D. The V gene's germline CDR1 is LGHDT and CDR2 YNNKEL (reference sequence). CDR3 length equals 12 residues. V lost 5 bases, J lost 9 bases, and 11 bases lay in between. The CDR3 nucleotides are TGTGCCAGCAGCTGGGGTTTCGGTGAGCAGTTCTTC. Encoded protein: CASSWGFGEQFF.

The table lists this clonotype with a few counts. This may be a read error: a much more frequent sequence differs by one nucleotide. The rearrangement uses TRBV7-9 and TRBJ1-6; D call uncertain. This CDR3 contains 14 residues. Looked up from germline, CDR1 is SEHNR and CDR2 is FQNEAQ (reference sequence). The V gene lost 5 bases and the J gene lost 2 bases, with 7 bases spanning the gap. CDR3 coding DNA: TGTGCCAGCAGCGTCTACCCCTATAATTCACCCCTCCACTTT. Protein: CASSVYPYNSPLHF.

This clonotype was seen ten or more times. The chain is built from TRBV6-2 or TRBV6-3 and TRBJ2-3; no reliable D call. The CDR3 extends over 16 amino acids. Trimming left V 1 base short and J 1 base short, with 12 bases between. CDR1 is MNHEY, CDR2 SVGEGT, per germline. In DNA form, the CDR3 reads TGTGCCAGCAGTTACTTACTTGGGGTTGGCACAGATACGCAGTATTTT. This gives the protein CASSYLLGVGTDTQYF.

At least ten counts were recorded for this clonotype. The CDR3 DNA is TGTGCCAGCAGTACAGGGGTGGTTCAGCCCCAGCATTTT. Amino acids: CASSTGVVQPQHF. The chain employs TRBV27 and TRBJ1-5, with 7 bases identical to TRBD1. The CDR3 is 13 residues long. J was trimmed by 6 bases and V by 5 bases; bases with no gene match: 4. Germline loops: CDR1 MNHEY, CDR2 SMNVEV (reference sequence).

This clonotype came up many times. The chain is built from TRBV20-1 and TRBJ2-1; TRBD2 agrees at 9 bases. Germline CDR1 is DFQATT and CDR2 is SNEGSKA (reference sequence). V gave up 5 bases and J gave up 8 bases; unmatched junction bases: 13. This CDR3 contains 15 residues. CDR3 DNA sequence: TGCAGTGCTCCCCCTGGAGCGGGAGGATCGTATGAGCAGTTCTTC. Translating it yields CSAPPGAGGSYEQFF.

With regard to this clonotype: A junction end diverges from the germline sequence, so it may reflect a read error. The V gene is TRBV19, the J gene TRBJ1-3; weak D call: TRBD1 (5 bases). This CDR3 is 14 amino acids long. CDR1 is LNHDA and CDR2 is SQIVND in the germline V gene (reference sequence). The CDR3 DNA follows: TGTGCCAGTTGCAGACAGTTTCCTGGAGACACCATATATTTT. Translating gives CASCRQFPGDTIYF.

The chain recombines TRBV18 with TRBJ2-7, with 7 nucleotides matching TRBD1. Germline V CDR1 and CDR2: KGHSH, LQKENI. The CDR3 spans 15 residues. V shed 4 bases and J 5 bases; nucleotides not matched to a gene: 11. In DNA form, the CDR3 reads TGTGCCAGCTCACGGCTTGGGCCAGGGGGTGACGAGCAGTACTTC. Translating gives CASSRLGPGGDEQYF.

The V call is TRBV11-2, the J call TRBJ2-3; 9 nucleotides line up with TRBD2. V trimming: 6 bases; J trimming: 4 bases; junction bases outside the gene matches: 14. Per germline, CDR1 SGHAT and CDR2 FQNNGV. The CDR3 length is 17 residues. The chain's CDR3 is CASRPLGGAGGPDTQYF. In nucleotides, the CDR3 is TGTGCCAGCAGACCGCTTGGCGGCGCGGGAGGGCCAGATACGCAGTATTTT.

As regards this clonotype: Given a much more abundant clone one base away, this may be a read error. This rearrangement joins TRBV7-9 to TRBJ2-3; D is uncertain. This CDR3 has 15 amino acids. From germline, CDR1 is SEHNR and CDR2 FQNEAQ (reference sequence). CDR3 bases: TGTGCCAGCAGCAACCCCACAGAAATGGTTGATACGCGGTATTTT. Its translation: CASSNPTEMVDTRYF.